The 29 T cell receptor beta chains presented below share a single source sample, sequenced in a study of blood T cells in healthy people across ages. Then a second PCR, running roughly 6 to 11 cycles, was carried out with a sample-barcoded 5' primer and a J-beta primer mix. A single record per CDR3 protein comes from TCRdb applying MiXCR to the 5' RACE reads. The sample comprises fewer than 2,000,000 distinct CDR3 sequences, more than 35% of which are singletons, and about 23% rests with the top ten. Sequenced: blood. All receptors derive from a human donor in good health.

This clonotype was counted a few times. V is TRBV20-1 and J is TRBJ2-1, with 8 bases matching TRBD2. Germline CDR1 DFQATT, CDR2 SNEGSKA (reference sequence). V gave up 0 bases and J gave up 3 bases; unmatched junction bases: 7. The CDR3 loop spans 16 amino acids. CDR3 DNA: TGCAGTGCTAGAGATAGAACCGGGACTAGCTACAATGAGCAGTTCTTC. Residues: CSARDRTGTSYNEQFF.

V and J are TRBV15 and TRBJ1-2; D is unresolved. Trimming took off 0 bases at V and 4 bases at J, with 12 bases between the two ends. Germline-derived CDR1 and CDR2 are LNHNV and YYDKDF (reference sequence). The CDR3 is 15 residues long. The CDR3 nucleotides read TGTGCCACCAGCAGAGATAGCAGGCCAGGCTATGGCTACACCTTC. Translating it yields CATSRDSRPGYGYTF. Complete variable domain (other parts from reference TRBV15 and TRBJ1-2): DAMVIQNPRYQVTQFGKPVTLSCSQTLNHNVMYWYQQKSSQAPKLLFHYYDKDFNNEADTPDNFQSRRPNTSFCFLDIRSPGLGDTAMYLCATSRDSRPGYGYTFGSGTRLTVV.

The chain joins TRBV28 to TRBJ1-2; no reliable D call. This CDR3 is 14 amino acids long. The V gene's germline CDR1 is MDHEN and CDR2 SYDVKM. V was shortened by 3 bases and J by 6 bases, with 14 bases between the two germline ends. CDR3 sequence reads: CASSFQRTVDGYTF. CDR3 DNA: TGTGCCAGCAGTTTTCAAAGGACTGTCGATGGCTACACCTTC.

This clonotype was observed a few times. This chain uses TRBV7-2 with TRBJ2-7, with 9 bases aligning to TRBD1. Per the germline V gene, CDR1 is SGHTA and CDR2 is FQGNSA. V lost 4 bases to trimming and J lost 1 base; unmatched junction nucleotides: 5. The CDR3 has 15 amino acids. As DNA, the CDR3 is TGTGCCAGCAGCTGGAGACAGGGGGAATCCTACGAGCAGTACTTC. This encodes CASSWRQGESYEQYF.

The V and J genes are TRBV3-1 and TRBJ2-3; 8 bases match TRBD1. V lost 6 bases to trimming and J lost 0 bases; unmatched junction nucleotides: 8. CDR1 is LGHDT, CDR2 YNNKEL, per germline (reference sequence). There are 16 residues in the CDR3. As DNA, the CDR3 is TGTGCCAGCAGTTACGCATCAGGGGGCAGCACAGATACGCAGTATTTT. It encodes CASSYASGGSTDTQYF.

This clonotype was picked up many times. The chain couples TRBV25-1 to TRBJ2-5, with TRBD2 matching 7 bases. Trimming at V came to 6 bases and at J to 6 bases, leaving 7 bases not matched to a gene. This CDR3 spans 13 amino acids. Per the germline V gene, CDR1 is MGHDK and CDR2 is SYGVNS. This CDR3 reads CASSVWEGKTQYF. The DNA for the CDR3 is TGTGCCAGCAGCGTATGGGAGGGCAAGACCCAGTACTTC.

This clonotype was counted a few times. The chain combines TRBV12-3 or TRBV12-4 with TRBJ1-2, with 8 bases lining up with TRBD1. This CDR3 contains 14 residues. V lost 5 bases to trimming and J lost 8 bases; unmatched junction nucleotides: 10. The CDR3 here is CASSLRGQAGGYTF. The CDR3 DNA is TGTGCCAGCAGTCTTCGGGGACAGGCGGGCGGCTACACCTTC.

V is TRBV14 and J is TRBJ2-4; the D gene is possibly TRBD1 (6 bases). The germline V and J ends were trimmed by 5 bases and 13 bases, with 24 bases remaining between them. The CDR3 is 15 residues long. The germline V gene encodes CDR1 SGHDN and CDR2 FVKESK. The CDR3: CASSTRQAAWWEQYF. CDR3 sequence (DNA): TGTGCCAGCAGCACCCGACAGGCGGCCTGGTGGGAGCAGTACTTC.

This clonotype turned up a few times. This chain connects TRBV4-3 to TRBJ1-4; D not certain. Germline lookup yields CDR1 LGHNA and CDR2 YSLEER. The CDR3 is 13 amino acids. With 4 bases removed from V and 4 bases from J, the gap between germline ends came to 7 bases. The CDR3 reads CASSLTLNEKLFF. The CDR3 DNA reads TGCGCCAGCAGCCTGACCCTTAATGAAAAACTGTTTTTT.

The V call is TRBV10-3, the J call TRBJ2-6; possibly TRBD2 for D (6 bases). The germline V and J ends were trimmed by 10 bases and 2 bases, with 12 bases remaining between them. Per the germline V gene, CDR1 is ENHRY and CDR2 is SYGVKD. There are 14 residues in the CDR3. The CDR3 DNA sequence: TGTGCCACCGATCCGGGGGCTGGGGCCAACGTCCTGACTTTC. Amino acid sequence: CATDPGAGANVLTF.

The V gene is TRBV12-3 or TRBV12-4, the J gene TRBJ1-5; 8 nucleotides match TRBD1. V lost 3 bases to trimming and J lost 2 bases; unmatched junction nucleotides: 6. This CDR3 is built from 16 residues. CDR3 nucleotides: TGTGCCAGCAGTTTCGGGACAGGTACGGGCAATCAGCCCCAGCATTTT. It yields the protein CASSFGTGTGNQPQHF.

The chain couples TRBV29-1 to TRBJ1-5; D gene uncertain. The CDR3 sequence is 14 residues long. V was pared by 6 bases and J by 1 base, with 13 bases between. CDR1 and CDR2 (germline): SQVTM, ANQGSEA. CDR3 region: CSVLEDSSNQPQHF. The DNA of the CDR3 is TGCAGCGTGCTGGAGGACTCGAGCAATCAGCCCCAGCATTTT. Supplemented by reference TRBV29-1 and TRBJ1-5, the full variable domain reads SAVISQKPSRDICQRGTSLTIQCQVDSQVTMMFWYRQQPGQSLTLIATANQGSEATYESGFVIDKFPISRPNLTFSTLTVSNMSPEDSSIYLCSVLEDSSNQPQHFGDGTRLSIL.

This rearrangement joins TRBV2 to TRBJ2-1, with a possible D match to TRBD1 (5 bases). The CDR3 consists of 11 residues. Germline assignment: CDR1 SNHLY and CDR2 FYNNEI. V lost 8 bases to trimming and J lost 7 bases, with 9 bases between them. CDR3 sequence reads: CASAPGNEQFF. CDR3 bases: TGTGCCAGCGCACCAGGGAATGAGCAGTTCTTC.

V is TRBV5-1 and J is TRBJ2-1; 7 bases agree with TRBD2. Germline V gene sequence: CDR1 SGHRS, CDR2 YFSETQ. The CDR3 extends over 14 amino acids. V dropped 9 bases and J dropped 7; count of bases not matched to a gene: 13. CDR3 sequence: CATKYGGGVNEQFF. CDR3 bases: TGCGCCACCAAATATGGCGGGGGTGTAAATGAGCAGTTCTTC.

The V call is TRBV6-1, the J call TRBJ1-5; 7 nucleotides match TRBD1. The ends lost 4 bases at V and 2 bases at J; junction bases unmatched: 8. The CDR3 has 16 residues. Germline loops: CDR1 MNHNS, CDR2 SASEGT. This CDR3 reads CASSVTGAAGNQPQHF. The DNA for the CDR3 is TGTGCCAGCAGTGTAACAGGGGCCGCTGGCAATCAGCCCCAGCATTTT.

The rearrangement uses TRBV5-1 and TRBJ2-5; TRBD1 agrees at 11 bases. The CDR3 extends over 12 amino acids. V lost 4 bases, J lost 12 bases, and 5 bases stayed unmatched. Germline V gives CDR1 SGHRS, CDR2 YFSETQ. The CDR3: CASSTDRGLEYF. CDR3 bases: TGCGCCAGCAGCACGGACAGGGGGCTTGAGTACTTC. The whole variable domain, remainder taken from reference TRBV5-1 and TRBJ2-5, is KAGVTQTPRYLIKTRGQQVTLSCSPISGHRSVSWYQQTPGQGLQFLFEYFSETQRNKGNFPGRFSGRQFSNSRSEMNVSTLELGDSALYLCASSTDRGLEYFGPGTRLLVL.

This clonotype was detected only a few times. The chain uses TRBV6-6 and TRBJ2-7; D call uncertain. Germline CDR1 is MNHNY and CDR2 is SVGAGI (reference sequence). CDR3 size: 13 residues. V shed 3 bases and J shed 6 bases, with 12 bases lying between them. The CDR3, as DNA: TGTGCCAGCAGTTATAGGGAAGGCGGCGAGCAGTACTTC. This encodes CASSYREGGEQYF.

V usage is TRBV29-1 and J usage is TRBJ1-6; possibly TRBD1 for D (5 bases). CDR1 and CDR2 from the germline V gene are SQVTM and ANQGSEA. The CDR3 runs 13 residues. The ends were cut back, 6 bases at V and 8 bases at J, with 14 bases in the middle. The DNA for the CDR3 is TGCAGCGTGACGGACACGACGGATTCACCCCTCCACTTT. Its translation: CSVTDTTDSPLHF.

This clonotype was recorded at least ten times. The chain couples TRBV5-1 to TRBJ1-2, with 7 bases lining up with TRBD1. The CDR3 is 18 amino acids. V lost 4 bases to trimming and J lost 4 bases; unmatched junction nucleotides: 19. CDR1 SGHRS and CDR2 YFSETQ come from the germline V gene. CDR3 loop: CASSLQVPDREFRYGYTF. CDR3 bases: TGCGCCAGCAGCCTACAGGTCCCCGACAGGGAGTTTCGCTATGGCTACACCTTC.

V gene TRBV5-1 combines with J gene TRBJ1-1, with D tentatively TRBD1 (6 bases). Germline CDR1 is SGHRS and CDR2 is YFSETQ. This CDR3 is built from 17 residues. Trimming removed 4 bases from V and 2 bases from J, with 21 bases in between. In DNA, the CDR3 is TGCGCCAGCAGCACCAACCCCGGGACATCGATTAACACTGAAGCTTTCTTT. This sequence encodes CASSTNPGTSINTEAFF.

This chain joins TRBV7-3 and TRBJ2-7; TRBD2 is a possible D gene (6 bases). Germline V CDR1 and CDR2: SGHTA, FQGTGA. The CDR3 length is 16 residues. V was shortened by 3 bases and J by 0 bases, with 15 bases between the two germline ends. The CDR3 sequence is CASSFHGGASSYEQYF. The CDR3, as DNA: TGTGCCAGCAGCTTTCACGGCGGGGCCAGCTCCTACGAGCAGTACTTC.

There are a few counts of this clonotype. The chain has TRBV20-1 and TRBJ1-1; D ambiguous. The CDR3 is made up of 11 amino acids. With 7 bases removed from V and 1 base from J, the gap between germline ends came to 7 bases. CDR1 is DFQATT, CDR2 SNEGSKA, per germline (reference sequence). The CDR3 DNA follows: TGCAGTGGGGCGGGGAACACTGAAGCTTTCTTT. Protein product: CSGAGNTEAFF.

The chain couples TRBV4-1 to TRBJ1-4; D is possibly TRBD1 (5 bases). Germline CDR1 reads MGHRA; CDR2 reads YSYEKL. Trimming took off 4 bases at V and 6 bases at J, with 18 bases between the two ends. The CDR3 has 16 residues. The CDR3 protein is CASSRETEGYHEKLFF. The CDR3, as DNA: TGCGCCAGCAGCCGGGAGACAGAGGGATATCATGAAAAACTGTTTTTT.

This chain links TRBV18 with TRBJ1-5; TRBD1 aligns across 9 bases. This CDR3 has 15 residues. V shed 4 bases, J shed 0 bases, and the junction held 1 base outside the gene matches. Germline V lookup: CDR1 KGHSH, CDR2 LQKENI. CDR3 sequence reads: CASSRTGDSNQPQHF. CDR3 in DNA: TGTGCCAGCTCACGGACAGGGGATAGCAATCAGCCCCAGCATTTT.

The CDR3 DNA follows: TGCAGTGCGCCGAAAAGGGAGACAGATCGCTATGGCTACACCTTC. As protein: CSAPKRETDRYGYTF. V usage is TRBV20-1 and J usage is TRBJ1-2; maybe TRBD1 (5 bases). Between the trimmed V and J ends, which lost 6 bases and 4 bases, there was a span of 21 bases. The CDR3 sequence is 15 residues long. The germline V gene encodes CDR1 DFQATT and CDR2 SNEGSKA (reference sequence).

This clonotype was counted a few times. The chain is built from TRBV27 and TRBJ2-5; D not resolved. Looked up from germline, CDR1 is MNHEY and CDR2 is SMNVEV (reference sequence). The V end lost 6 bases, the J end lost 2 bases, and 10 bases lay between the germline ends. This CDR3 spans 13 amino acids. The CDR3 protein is CASSDLRQETQYF. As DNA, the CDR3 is TGTGCCAGCAGCGACCTCCGACAAGAGACCCAGTACTTC.

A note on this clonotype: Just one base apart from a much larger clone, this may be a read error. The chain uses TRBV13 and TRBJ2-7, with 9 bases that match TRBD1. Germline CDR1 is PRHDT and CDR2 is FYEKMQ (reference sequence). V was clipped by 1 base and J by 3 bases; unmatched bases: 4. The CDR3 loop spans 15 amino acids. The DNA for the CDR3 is TGTGCCAGCAGCTTAGTTGGGACAGGGTACTACGAGCAGTACTTC. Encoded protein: CASSLVGTGYYEQYF.

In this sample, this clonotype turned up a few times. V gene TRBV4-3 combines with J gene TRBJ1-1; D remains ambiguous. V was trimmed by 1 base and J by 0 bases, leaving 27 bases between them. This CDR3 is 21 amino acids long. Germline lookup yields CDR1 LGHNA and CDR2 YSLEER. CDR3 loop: CASSQGHISGSVGRMNTEAFF. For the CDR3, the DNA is TGCGCCAGCAGCCAAGGACACATATCTGGGAGTGTAGGCCGGATGAACACTGAAGCTTTCTTT.

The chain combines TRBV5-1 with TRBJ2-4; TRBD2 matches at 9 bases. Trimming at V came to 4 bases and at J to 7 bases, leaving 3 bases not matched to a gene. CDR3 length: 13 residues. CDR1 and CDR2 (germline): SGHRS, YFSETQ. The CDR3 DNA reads TGCGCCAGCAGCCCAAGCGGGGGGAACATTCAGTACTTC. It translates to CASSPSGGNIQYF. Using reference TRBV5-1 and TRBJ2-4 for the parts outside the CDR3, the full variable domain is KAGVTQTPRYLIKTRGQQVTLSCSPISGHRSVSWYQQTPGQGLQFLFEYFSETQRNKGNFPGRFSGRQFSNSRSEMNVSTLELGDSALYLCASSPSGGNIQYFGAGTRLSVL.